The source of this T cell receptor beta chain is a study of response to subunit inactivated influenza vaccine. The germline V and J ends were trimmed by 4 bases and 6 bases, with 17 bases remaining between them. This CDR3 region has 15 residues. Germline-derived CDR1 and CDR2 are SGHRS and YFSETQ. General study points: There was a suggestion from the authors that each seasonal influenza vaccination recruits few new T cells.

One entry per CDR3 protein results from TCRdb running MiXCR on the RT-PCR reads. The repertoire consists of around 790,000 distinct CDR3 sequences, with 21% occurring once and the leading ten covering 10%. A word on this clonotype: Its target is not known.

This sequence was found in a man in his fifties who received an inactivated influenza vaccine. The rearrangement links TRBV5-1 to TRBJ2-1; D could derive from TRBD1 or TRBD2 (6 bases each). Sequenced material: PBMCs from blood, taken roughly 5 days after vaccination. Here the CDR3 reads CASSTQAPGANEQFF. As DNA, the CDR3 is TGCGCCAGCAGCACCCAGGCGCCGGGGGCCAATGAGCAGTTCTTC.